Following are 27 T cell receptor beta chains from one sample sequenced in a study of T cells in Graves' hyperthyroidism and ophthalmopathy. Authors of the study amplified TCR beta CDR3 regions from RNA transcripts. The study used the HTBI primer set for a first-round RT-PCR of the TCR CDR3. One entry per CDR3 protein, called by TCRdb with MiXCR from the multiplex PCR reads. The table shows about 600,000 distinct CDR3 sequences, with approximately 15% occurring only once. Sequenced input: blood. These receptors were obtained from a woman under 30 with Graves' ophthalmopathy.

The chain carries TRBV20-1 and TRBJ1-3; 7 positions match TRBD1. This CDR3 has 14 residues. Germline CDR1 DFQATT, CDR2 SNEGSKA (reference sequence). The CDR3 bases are TGCAGCGCCGGGACAGCGAGCTCTGGAAACACCATATATTTT. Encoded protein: CSAGTASSGNTIYF.

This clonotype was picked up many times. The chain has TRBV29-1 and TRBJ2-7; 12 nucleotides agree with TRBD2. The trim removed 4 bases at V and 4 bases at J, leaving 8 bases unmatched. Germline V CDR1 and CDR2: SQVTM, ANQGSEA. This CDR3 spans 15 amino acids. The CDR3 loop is CSVVASGRAWYEQYF. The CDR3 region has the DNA TGCAGCGTTGTAGCTAGCGGGAGGGCCTGGTACGAGCAGTACTTC.

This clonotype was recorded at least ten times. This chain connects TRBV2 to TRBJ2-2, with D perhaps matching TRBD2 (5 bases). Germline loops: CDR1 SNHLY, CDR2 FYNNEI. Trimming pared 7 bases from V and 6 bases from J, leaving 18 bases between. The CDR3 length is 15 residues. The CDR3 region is CASILDTSIPGELFF. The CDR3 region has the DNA TGTGCCAGCATTCTCGACACTAGTATTCCCGGGGAGCTGTTTTTT.

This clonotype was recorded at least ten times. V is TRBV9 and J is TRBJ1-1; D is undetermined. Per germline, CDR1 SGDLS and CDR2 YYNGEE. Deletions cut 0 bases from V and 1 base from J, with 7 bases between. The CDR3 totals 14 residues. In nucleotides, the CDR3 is TGTGCCAGCAGCGTAGTCGCGGGGAACACTGAAGCTTTCTTT. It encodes CASSVVAGNTEAFF.

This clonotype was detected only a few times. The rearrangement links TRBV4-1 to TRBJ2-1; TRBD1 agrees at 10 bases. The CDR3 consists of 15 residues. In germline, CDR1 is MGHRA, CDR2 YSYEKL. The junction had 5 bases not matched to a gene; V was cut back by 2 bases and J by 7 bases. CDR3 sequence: CASSQQWTGGNEQFF. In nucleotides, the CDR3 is TGCGCCAGCAGCCAACAATGGACAGGGGGGAATGAGCAGTTCTTC.

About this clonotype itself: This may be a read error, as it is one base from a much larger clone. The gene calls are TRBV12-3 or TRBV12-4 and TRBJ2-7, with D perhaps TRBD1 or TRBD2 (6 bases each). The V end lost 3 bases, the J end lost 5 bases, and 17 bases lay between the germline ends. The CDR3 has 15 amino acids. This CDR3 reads CASSFPGRGTNEQYF. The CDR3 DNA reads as TGTGCCAGCAGTTTCCCGGGACGGGGGACAAACGAGCAGTACTTC.

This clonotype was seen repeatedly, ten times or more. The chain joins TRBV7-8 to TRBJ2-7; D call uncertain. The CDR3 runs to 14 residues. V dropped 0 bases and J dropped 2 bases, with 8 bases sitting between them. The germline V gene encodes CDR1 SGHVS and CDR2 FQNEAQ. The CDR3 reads CASSLAAGTYEQYF. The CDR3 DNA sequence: TGTGCCAGCAGCTTAGCAGCAGGCACCTACGAGCAGTACTTC.

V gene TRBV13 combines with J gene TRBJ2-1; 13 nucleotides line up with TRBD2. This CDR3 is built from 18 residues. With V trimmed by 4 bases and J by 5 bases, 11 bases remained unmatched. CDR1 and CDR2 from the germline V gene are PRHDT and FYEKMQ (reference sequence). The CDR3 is CASSSTNGLAGAHNEQFF. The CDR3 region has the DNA TGTGCCAGCAGCTCAACCAATGGACTAGCGGGAGCCCACAATGAGCAGTTCTTC. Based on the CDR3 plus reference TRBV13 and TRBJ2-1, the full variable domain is AAGVIQSPRHLIKEKRETATLKCYPIPRHDTVYWYQQGPGQDPQFLISFYEKMQSDKGSIPDRFSAQQFSDYHSELNMSSLELGDSALYFCASSSTNGLAGAHNEQFFGPGTRLTVL.

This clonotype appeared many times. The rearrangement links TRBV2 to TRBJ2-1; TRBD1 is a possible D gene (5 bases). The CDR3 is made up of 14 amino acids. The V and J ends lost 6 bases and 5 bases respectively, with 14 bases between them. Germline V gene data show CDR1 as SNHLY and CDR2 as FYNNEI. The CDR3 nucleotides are TGTGCCAGCAGCTTACGGGTAGGGGACAATGAGCAGTTCTTC. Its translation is CASSLRVGDNEQFF.

The CDR3 loop reads CASSSGAPKSRFEQFF. The DNA for the CDR3 is TGTGCCAGCAGCTCTGGGGCTCCCAAAAGTAGATTTGAGCAGTTCTTC. This rearrangement joins TRBV7-9 to TRBJ2-1; D may be TRBD1 (5 bases). Trimming cost V 4 bases and J 9 bases, with 22 bases left between them. This CDR3 is 16 amino acids long. Germline CDR1 is SEHNR and CDR2 is FQNEAQ (reference sequence).

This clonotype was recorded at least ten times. CDR3 residues: CASSRLAGGVSDTQYF. CDR3 coding DNA: TGTGCCAGCAGCCGACTAGCGGGAGGGGTATCGGATACGCAGTATTTT. This sequence joins TRBV2 and TRBJ2-3; 14 bases match TRBD2. Trimming cost V 6 bases and J 6 bases; bases outside gene matches: 8. CDR1 SNHLY and CDR2 FYNNEI come from the germline V gene. The CDR3 totals 16 residues.

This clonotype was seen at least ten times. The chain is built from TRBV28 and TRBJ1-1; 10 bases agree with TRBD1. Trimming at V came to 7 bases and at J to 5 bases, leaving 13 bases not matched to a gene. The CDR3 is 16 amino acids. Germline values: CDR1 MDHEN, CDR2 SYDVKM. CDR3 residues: CASILPGQGGGTEAFF. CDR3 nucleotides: TGTGCCAGCATTCTACCAGGACAGGGGGGAGGGACTGAAGCTTTCTTT.

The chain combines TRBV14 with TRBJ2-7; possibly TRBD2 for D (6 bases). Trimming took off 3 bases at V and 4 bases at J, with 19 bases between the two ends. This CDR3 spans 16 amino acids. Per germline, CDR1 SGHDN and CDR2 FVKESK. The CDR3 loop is CASSHGRPPVSYEQYF. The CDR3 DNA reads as TGTGCCAGCAGCCACGGGAGACCCCCCGTGAGTTACGAGCAGTACTTC.

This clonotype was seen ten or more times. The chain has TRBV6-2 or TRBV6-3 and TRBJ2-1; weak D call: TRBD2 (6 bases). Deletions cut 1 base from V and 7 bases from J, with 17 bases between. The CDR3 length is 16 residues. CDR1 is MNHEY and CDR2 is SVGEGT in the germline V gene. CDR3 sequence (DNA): TGTGCCAGCAGTTACTTACGGAGGGTTAAACTAAATGAGCAGTTCTTC. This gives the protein CASSYLRRVKLNEQFF.

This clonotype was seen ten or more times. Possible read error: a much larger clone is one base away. The CDR3 loop reads CASSWGDEQYF. The CDR3 nucleotides are TGTGCCAGCAGTTGGGGGGACGAGCAGTACTTC. The chain carries TRBV12-3 or TRBV12-4 and TRBJ2-7; weak D call: TRBD2 (6 bases). V shed 4 bases and J shed 5 bases, with 6 bases lying between them. The length of the CDR3 is 11 residues.

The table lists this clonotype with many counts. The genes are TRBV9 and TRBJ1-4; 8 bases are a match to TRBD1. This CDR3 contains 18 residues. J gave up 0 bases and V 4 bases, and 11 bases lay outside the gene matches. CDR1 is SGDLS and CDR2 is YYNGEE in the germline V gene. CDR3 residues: CASSPTGGYGATNEKLFF. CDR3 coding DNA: TGTGCCAGCAGCCCTACAGGGGGGTACGGTGCAACTAATGAAAAACTGTTTTTT.

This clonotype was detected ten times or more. CDR3 sequence: CASRATDTQYF. CDR3 in DNA: TGTGCCAGCAGGGCCACAGATACGCAGTATTTT. The chain uses TRBV2 and TRBJ2-3; D ambiguous. The CDR3 sequence is 11 residues long. V lost 6 bases and J lost 2, with 3 bases in between. Germline V gene data show CDR1 as SNHLY and CDR2 as FYNNEI.

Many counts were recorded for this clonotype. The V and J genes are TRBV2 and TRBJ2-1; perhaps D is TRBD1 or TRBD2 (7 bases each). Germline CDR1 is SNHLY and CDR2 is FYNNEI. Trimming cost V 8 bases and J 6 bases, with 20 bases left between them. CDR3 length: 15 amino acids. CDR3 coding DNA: TGTGCCAGCCGACCGGGGAGGGGGCGGGTCAATGAGCAGTTCTTC. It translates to CASRPGRGRVNEQFF.

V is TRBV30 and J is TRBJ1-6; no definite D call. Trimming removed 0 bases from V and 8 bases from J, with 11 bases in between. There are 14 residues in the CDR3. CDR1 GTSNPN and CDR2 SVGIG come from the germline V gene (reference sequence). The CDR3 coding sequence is TGTGCCTGGAGTGTAGCGGGGTCCTATTCACCCCTCCACTTT. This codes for CAWSVAGSYSPLHF. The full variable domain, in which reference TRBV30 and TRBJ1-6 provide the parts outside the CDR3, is SQTIHQWPATLVQPVGSPLSLECTVEGTSNPNLYWYRQAAGRGLQLLFYSVGIGQISSEVPQNLSASRPQDRQFILSSKKLLLSDSGFYLCAWSVAGSYSPLHFGNGTRLTVT.

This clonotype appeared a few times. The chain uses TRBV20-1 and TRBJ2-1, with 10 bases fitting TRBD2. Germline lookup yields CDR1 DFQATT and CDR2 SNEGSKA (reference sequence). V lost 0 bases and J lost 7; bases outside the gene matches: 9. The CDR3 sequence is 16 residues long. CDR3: CSARERETSGQNEQFF. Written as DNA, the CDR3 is TGCAGTGCTAGAGAGAGGGAGACTAGCGGGCAGAATGAGCAGTTCTTC.

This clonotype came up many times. Here the CDR3 DNA reads TGTGCCAGCAGTTTAGTGGAAGGGGGCAGGGAGACCCAGTACTTC. This codes for CASSLVEGGRETQYF. J is TRBJ2-5 and V is TRBV12-3 or TRBV12-4, with 7 bases fitting TRBD1. The CDR3 has 15 residues. After removal of 1 base from V and 5 bases from J, the junction contained 7 bases not matched to a gene.

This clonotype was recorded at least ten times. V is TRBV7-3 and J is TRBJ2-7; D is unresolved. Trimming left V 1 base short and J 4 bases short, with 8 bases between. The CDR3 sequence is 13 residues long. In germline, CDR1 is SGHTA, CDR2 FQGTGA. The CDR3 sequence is CASSLKDGYEQYF. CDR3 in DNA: TGTGCCAGCAGCTTAAAGGACGGATACGAGCAGTACTTC. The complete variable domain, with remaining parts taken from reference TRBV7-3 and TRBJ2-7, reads GAGVSQTPSNKVTEKGKYVELRCDPISGHTALYWYRQSLGQGPEFLIYFQGTGAADDSGLPNDRFFAVRPEGSVSTLKIQRTERGDSAVYLCASSLKDGYEQYFGPGTRLTVT.

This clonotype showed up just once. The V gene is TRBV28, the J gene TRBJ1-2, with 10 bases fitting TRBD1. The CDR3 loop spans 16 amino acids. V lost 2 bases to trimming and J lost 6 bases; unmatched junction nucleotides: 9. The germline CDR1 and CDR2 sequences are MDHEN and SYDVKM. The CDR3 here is CASSLRTGGVMDGYTF. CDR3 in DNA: TGTGCCAGCAGTTTACGGACAGGGGGTGTAATGGATGGCTACACCTTC.

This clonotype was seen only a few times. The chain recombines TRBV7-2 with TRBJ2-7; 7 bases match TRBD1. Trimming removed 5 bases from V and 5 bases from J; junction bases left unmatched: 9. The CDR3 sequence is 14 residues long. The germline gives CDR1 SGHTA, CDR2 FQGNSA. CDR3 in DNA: TGTGCCAGCAGCGCCCGACAGGGTATCCACGAGCAGTACTTC. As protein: CASSARQGIHEQYF.

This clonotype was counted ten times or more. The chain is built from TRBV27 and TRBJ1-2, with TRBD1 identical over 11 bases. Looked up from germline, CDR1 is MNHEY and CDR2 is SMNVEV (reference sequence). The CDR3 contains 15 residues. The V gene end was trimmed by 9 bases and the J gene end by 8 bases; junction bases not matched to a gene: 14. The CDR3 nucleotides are TGTGCCAGTCGTCCTCGGACAGGGGGCGGATTGGGCTACACCTTC. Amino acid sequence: CASRPRTGGGLGYTF.

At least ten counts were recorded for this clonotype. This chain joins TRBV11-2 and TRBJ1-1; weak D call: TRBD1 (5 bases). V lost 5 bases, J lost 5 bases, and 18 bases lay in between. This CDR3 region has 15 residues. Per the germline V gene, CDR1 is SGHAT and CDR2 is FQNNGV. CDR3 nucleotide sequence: TGTGCCAGCAGCCCTGGGGCCATCAGGGCTACTGAAGCTTTCTTT. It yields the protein CASSPGAIRATEAFF.

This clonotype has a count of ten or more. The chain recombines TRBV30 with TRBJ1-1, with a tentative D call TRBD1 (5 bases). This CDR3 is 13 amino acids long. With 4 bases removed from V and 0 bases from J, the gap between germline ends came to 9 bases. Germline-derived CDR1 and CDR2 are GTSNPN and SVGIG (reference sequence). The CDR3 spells CAWTRGMNTEAFF. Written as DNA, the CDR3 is TGTGCCTGGACCCGGGGGATGAACACTGAAGCTTTCTTT. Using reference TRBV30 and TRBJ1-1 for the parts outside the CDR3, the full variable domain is SQTIHQWPATLVQPVGSPLSLECTVEGTSNPNLYWYRQAAGRGLQLLFYSVGIGQISSEVPQNLSASRPQDRQFILSSKKLLLSDSGFYLCAWTRGMNTEAFFGQGTRLTVV.